The 4 T cell receptor beta chains presented below share a single source sample, sequenced in a study of blood T cells in healthy people across ages. Primers used in a second PCR of roughly 6 to 11 cycles were a sample-barcoded 5' primer and a J-beta primer mix. TCRdb re-derived calls from the 5' RACE reads in MiXCR, one entry per CDR3 protein. Of fewer than 900,000 distinct CDR3 sequences detected, 35% to 40% appear once; the ten largest clones hold 13%. The sample comprised blood. All receptors come from a man between 18 and 35 years old in good health.

V is TRBV5-5 and J is TRBJ1-3, with D possibly TRBD1 on 6 matching bases. The CDR3 covers 15 residues. Between the trimmed V and J ends, which lost 4 bases and 4 bases, there was a span of 15 bases. Germline lookup yields CDR1 SGHKS and CDR2 YYEKEE (reference sequence). The CDR3, as DNA: TGTGCCAGCAGCACGGACAGCGGGACGGGAAACACCATATATTTT. Amino acids: CASSTDSGTGNTIYF.

This clonotype was seen more than once but under ten times. The chain is built from TRBV12-3 or TRBV12-4 and TRBJ1-5, with a tentative D call TRBD1 (5 bases). The CDR3 contains 15 residues. Between the trimmed V and J ends, which lost 4 bases and 7 bases, there was a span of 17 bases. CDR3 loop: CASSSADGGVQPQHF. For the CDR3, the DNA is TGTGCCAGCAGTTCCGCTGACGGAGGGGTCCAGCCCCAGCATTTT.

This chain uses TRBV30 with TRBJ2-3; the D is unclear. V lost 0 bases and J 4 bases, leaving 2 bases between the germline ends. CDR3 length: 11 residues. Germline CDR1 and CDR2: GTSNPN and SVGIG (reference sequence). CDR3 DNA sequence: TGTGCCTGGAGTGTATCAGATACGCAGTATTTT. Amino acids: CAWSVSDTQYF.

V is TRBV7-9 and J is TRBJ1-4; D is possibly TRBD1 (6 bases). Per the germline V gene, CDR1 is SEHNR and CDR2 is FQNEAQ (reference sequence). The CDR3 covers 17 residues. Trimming left V 1 base short and J 0 bases short, with 12 bases between. CDR3 sequence (DNA): TGTGCCAGCAGCTTAGGGACAGCTGGAGCAACTAATGAAAAACTGTTTTTT. Protein sequence: CASSLGTAGATNEKLFF.